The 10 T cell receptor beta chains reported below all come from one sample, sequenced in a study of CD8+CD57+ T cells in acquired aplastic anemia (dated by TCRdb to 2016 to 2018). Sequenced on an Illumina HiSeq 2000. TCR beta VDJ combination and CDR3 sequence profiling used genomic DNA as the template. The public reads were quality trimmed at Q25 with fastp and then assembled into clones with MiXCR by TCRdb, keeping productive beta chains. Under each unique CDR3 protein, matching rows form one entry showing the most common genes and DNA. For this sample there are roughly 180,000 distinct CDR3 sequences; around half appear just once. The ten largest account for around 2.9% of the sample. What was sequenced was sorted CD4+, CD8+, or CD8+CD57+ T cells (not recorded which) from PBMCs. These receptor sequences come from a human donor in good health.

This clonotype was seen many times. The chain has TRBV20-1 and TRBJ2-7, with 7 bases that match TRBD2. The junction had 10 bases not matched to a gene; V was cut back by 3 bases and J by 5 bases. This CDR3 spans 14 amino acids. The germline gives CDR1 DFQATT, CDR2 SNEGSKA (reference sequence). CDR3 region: CSARTGGGRDEQYF. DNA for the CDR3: TGCAGTGCTAGGACCGGGGGAGGGCGGGACGAGCAGTACTTC.

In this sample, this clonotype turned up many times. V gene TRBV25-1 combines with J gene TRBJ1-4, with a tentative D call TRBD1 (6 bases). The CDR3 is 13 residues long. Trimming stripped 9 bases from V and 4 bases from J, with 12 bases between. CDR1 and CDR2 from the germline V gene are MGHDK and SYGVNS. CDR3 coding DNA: TGTGCCAGGGACAGATTTATTAATGAAAAACTGTTTTTT. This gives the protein CARDRFINEKLFF.

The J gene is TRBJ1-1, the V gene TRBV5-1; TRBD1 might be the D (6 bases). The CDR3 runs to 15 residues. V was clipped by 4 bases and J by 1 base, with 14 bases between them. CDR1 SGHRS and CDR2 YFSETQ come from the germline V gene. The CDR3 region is CASSAVTGRNTEAFF. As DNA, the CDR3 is TGCGCCAGCAGCGCAGTGACAGGAAGGAACACTGAAGCTTTCTTT.

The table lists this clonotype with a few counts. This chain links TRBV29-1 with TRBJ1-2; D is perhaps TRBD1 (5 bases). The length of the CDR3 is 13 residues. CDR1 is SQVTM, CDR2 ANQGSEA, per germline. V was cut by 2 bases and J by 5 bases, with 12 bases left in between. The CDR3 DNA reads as TGCAGCGTTGAAAGGCAGGGTGAATATGGCTACACCTTC. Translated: CSVERQGEYGYTF.

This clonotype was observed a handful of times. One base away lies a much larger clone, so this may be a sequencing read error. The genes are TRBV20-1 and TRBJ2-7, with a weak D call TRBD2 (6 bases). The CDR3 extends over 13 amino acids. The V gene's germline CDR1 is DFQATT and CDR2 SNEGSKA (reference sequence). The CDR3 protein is CSANRGTRYKQYF. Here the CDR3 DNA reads TGCAGTGCCAATCGCGGGACTCGCTACAAGCAGTACTTC.

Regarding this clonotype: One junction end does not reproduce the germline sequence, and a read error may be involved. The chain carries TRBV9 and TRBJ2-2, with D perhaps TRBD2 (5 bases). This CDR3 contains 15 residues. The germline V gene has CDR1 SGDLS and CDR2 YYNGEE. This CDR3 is CASSVAGLPTGDLFF. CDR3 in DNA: TGTGCCAGCAGCGTAGCCGGACTTCCCACCGGGGATCTGTTTTTT.

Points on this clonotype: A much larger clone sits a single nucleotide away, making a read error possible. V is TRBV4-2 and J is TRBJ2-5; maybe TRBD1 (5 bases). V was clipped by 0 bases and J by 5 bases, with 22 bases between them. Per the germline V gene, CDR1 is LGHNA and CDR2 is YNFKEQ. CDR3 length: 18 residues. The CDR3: CASSQEEASGSAGETQYF. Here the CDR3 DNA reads TGTGCCAGCAGCCAAGAAGAGGCTTCAGGGTCTGCTGGGGAGACCCAGTACTTC.

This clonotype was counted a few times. This CDR3 reads CATSRDRRAGAEAFF. CDR3 sequence (DNA): TGTGCCACCAGCAGAGATAGAAGAGCCGGTGCTGAAGCTTTCTTT. The chain joins TRBV15 to TRBJ1-1, with no clear D. The CDR3 is 15 residues long. V gave up 0 bases and J gave up 6 bases, with 14 bases separating them. Germline values: CDR1 LNHNV, CDR2 YYDKDF (reference sequence).

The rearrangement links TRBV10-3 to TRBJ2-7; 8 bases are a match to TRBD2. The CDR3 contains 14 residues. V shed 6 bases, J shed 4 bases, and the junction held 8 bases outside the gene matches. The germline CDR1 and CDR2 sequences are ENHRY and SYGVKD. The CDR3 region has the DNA TGTGCCATCAGGGGGAGCGGGAGAGTGTACGAGCAGTACTTC. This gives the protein CAIRGSGRVYEQYF.

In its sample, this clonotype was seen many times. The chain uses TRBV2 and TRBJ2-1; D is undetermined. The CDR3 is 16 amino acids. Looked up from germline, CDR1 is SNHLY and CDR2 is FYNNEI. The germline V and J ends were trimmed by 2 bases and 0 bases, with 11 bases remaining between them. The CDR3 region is CASSEHGASSYNEQFF. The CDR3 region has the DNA TGTGCCAGCAGTGAACACGGCGCTAGCTCCTACAATGAGCAGTTCTTC.